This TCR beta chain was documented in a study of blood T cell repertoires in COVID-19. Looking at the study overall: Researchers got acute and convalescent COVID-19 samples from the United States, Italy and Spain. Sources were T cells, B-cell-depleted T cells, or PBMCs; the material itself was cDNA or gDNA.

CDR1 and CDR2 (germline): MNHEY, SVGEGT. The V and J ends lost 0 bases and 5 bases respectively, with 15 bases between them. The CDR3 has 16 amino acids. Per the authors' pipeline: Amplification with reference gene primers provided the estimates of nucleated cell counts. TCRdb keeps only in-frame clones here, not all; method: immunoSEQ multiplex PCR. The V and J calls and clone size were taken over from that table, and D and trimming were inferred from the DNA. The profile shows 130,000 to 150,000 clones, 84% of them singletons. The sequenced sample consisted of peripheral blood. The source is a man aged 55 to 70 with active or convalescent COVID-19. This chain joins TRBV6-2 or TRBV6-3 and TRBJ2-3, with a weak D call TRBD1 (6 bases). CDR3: CASSYSNFGGQDTQYF. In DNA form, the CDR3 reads TGTGCCAGCAGTTACTCGAATTTTGGGGGCCAAGATACGCAGTATTTT.